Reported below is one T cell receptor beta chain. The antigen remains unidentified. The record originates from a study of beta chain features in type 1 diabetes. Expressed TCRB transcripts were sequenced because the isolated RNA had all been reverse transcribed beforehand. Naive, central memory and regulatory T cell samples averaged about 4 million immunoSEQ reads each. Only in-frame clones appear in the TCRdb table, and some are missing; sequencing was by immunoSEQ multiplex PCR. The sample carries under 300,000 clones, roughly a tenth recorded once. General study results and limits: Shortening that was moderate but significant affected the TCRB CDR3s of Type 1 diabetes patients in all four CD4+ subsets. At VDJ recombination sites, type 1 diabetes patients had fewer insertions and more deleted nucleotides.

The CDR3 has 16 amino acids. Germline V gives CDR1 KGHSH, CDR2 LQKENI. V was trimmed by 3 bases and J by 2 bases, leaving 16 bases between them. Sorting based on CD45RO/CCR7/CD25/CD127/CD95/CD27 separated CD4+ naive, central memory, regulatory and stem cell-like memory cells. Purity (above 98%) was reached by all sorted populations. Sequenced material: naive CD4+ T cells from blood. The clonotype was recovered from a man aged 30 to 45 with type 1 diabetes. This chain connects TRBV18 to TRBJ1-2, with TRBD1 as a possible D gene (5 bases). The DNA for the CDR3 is TGTGCCAGCTCACCCCCAGGGTCGCCCTTAAACTATGGCTACACCTTC. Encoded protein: CASSPPGSPLNYGYTF.